This TCR beta chain was found in a study of regulatory T cells in long-lasting Graves disease. About the research overall: The antithyroid drugs taken by newly diagnosed Graves' patients had been used for under 3 months.

Trimming removed 1 base from V and 3 bases from J, with 3 bases in between. The CDR3 has 13 residues. Looked up from germline, CDR1 is LGHDT and CDR2 is YNNKEL (reference sequence). Ten or more counts support this clonotype. The target antigen is unknown. Findings of the study overall: Persistent disease samples used TRBV28, TRBJ1-2 and TRBJ2-5 preferentially.

Investigators prepared the TCR beta libraries by applying iRepertoire HTBI primers and Arm-PCR of CDR3 regions. TCRdb reprocessed the multiplex PCR reads via MiXCR and lists one record per CDR3 protein. The table lists around 360,000 distinct CDR3 sequences, roughly 16% of them singletons. Time point indicated: newly diagnosed GD, antithyroid drugs for less than 3 months. The TCR library was made from RNA that had been extracted from PBMCs in TRIzol. All patients originated from an endocrinology department located in Xi'an, China. A further study also used this sample, focusing on T cells in Graves' hyperthyroidism and ophthalmopathy.

The sequence derives from a woman aged 18 to 35 with Graves disease. The chain is built from TRBV3-1 and TRBJ2-2; D uncertain. The starting material was peripheral blood mononuclear cells (PBMCs), obtained at new diagnosis, from a patient treated with antithyroid drugs. The CDR3 DNA sequence: TGTGCCAGCAGCCAAGTCTACACCGGGGAGCTGTTTTTT. Protein: CASSQVYTGELFF.